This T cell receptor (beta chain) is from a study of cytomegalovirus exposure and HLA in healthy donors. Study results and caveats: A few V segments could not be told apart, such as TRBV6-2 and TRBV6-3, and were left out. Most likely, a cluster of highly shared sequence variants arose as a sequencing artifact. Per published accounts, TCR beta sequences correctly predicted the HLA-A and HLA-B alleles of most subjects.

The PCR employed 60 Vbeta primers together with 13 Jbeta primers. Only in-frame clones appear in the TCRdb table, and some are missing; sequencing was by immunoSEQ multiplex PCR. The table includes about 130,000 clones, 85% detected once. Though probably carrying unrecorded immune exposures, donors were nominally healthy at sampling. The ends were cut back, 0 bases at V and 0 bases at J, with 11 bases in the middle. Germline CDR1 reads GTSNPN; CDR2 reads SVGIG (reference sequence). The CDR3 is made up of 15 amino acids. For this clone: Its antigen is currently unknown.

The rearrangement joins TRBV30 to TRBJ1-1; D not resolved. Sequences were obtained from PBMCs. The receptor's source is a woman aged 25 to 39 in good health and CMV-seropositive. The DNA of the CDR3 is TGTGCCTGGAGTGTAAGCGGGCGGTTGAACACTGAAGCTTTCTTT. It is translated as CAWSVSGRLNTEAFF.